This is a list of T cell receptor beta chains from one sample in a study of CD8+ T cells in alopecia areata. The assay was immunoSEQ multiplex PCR, and TCRdb's table has in-frame clones only and misses some. The top ten clones hold approximately 18% of a sample with 100,000 to 150,000 clones, about 47% of them seen once. Source: CD8+ T cells sorted from blood, taken at week 0. These receptor sequences come from a human donor with alopecia areata. Both conserved end residues are part of each CDR3. D genes are given only for firm matches. Clone size is given for some rows only: seen once, a few or many times, or a class if the clone is expanded.

d_gene	len	abundance	v_gene	j_gene	CDR3aa	CDR3nt
TRBD2	14	few	TRBV27	TRBJ2-7	CASRRAGVVYEQYF	TGTGCCAGCAGGAGGGCGGGGGTTGTCTACGAGCAGTACTTC
NA	15	NA	TRBV2	TRBJ2-3	CASSLTLTPTDTQYF	TGTGCCAGCAGCTTGACCCTGACTCCCACAGATACGCAGTATTTT
TRBD1	14	NA	TRBV6-5	TRBJ2-7	CASSYSGQDYEQYF	TGTGCCAGCAGTTACTCAGGACAGGACTACGAGCAGTACTTC
NA	14	NA	TRBV25-1	TRBJ2-5	CASSPKKVGETQYF	TGTGCCAGCAGCCCCAAGAAGGTCGGGGAGACCCAGTACTTC
NA	15	NA	TRBV5-1	TRBJ2-1	CASSLVVSSYNEQFF	TGCGCCAGCAGCTTGGTTGTGAGCTCCTACAATGAGCAGTTCTTC
NA	15	NA	TRBV5-1	TRBJ1-2	CASSLVAVDSYGYTF	TGCGCCAGCAGCTTGGTTGCAGTTGATAGCTATGGCTACACCTTC
NA	11	NA	TRBV13	TRBJ2-3	CASSSNGVGYF	TGTGCCAGCAGCTCCAACGGGGTGGGGTATTTT
NA	17	few	TRBV14	TRBJ2-1	CASSHEYRDPLYNEQFF	TGTGCCAGCAGCCACGAATACAGGGACCCCCTTTACAATGAGCAGTTCTTC
TRBD1	15	few	TRBV5-6	TRBJ1-5	CASSLKPGGGQPQHF	TGTGCCAGCAGCCTAAAGCCAGGGGGAGGCCAGCCCCAGCATTTT
TRBD1	17	NA	TRBV10-3	TRBJ2-1	CAISDSQQGRISNEQFF	TGTGCCATCAGTGACTCCCAACAGGGGAGAATATCAAATGAGCAGTTCTTC
TRBD2	16	NA	TRBV7-9	TRBJ2-7	CASITLAGGYTYEQYF	TGTGCCAGCATCACATTAGCGGGGGGCTACACCTACGAGCAGTACTTC
NA	14	NA	TRBV27	TRBJ1-1	CASTTTGANTEAFF	TGTGCCAGCACCACGACAGGTGCGAACACTGAAGCTTTCTTT
TRBD2	15	few	TRBV4-1	TRBJ2-7	CASSPARGGSYEQYF	TGCGCCAGCAGCCCGGCGCGGGGGGGCTCCTACGAGCAGTACTTC
NA	13	few	TRBV30	TRBJ2-2	CAWSGRGGGELFF	TGTGCCTGGAGTGGTAGGGGTGGCGGGGAGCTGTTTTTT
TRBD1	15	few	TRBV27	TRBJ2-3	CASSYYRGSTDTQYF	TGTGCCAGCAGTTACTACAGGGGTAGCACAGATACGCAGTATTTT
NA	13	NA	TRBV4-1	TRBJ2-7	CASSRLSSYEQYF	TGCGCCAGCAGCAGACTGAGCTCCTACGAGCAGTACTTC
NA	13	NA	TRBV2	TRBJ2-1	CASSEALYNEQFF	TGTGCCAGCAGTGAAGCGCTTTACAATGAGCAGTTCTTC
TRBD1	16	NA	TRBV6-6	TRBJ2-2	CAISTGGIEGTGELFF	TGTGCCATCTCGACAGGGGGCATTGAGGGCACCGGGGAGCTGTTTTTT
NA	13	NA	TRBV5-6	TRBJ2-7	CASSWGRSYEQYF	TGTGCCAGCAGCTGGGGCCGCTCCTACGAGCAGTACTTC
TRBD2	21	few	TRBV7-8	TRBJ2-3	CASSNTIGLAGDDGGSDTQYF	TGTGCCAGCAGCAACACCATTGGGCTAGCGGGGGACGACGGAGGCTCAGATACGCAGTATTTT
NA	16	NA	TRBV7-2	TRBJ2-3	CASSLVGAGNTDTQYF	TGTGCCAGCAGCCTGGTTGGGGCGGGGAACACAGATACGCAGTATTTT
TRBD1	17	NA	TRBV5-1	TRBJ2-5	CASSSHRDRGVQETQYF	TGCGCCAGCAGCTCCCACCGGGACAGGGGGGTCCAAGAGACCCAGTACTTC
NA	14	NA	TRBV9	TRBJ2-3	CASSESGSTDTQYF	TGTGCCAGCAGCGAGAGCGGAAGCACAGATACGCAGTATTTT
TRBD2	14	NA	TRBV19	TRBJ2-5	CASSPGRTEETQYF	TGTGCCAGTAGTCCCGGGAGGACGGAAGAGACCCAGTACTTC
NA	12	NA	TRBV29-1	TRBJ2-7	CSVEDRSYEQYF	TGCAGCGTTGAAGATAGGAGCTACGAGCAGTACTTC
NA	13	NA	TRBV9	TRBJ2-1	CASSVVPLNEQFF	TGTGCCAGCAGCGTAGTGCCCCTCAATGAGCAGTTCTTC
NA	14	few	TRBV4-1	TRBJ1-5	CASSLGGGVQPQHF	TGCGCCAGCAGCCTTGGTGGGGGGGTGCAGCCCCAGCATTTT
TRBD1	15	NA	TRBV27	TRBJ1-1	CASSLLQGAGTEAFF	TGTGCCAGCAGCCTCCTCCAGGGGGCCGGGACTGAAGCTTTCTTT
NA	13	NA	TRBV27	TRBJ1-2	CASSLDPFVGYTF	TGTGCCAGCAGTTTAGACCCTTTTGTAGGCTACACCTTC
TRBD1	13	NA	TRBV7-2	TRBJ1-4	CASSQMTGEKLFF	TGTGCCAGCAGCCAAATGACAGGGGAAAAACTGTTTTTT
NA	14	NA	TRBV6-1	TRBJ2-2	CASTRLVETGELFF	TGTGCCAGCACTCGACTAGTGGAGACCGGGGAGCTGTTTTTT
NA	14	NA	TRBV30	TRBJ1-5	CAWGGENGNQPQHF	TGTGCCTGGGGGGGGGAGAACGGCAATCAGCCCCAGCATTTT
NA	14	NA	TRBV30	TRBJ2-3	CAWSWDSSTDTQYF	TGTGCCTGGAGTTGGGACTCTTCCACAGATACGCAGTATTTT
NA	13	NA	TRBV10-2	TRBJ1-2	CATAGSSDYGYTF	TGCGCCACGGCCGGGTCATCAGACTATGGCTACACCTTC
TRBD2	13	many	TRBV11-2	TRBJ2-1	CASSLDLAGEQFF	TGTGCCAGCAGCTTAGATCTAGCGGGGGAGCAGTTCTTC
NA	12	NA	TRBV30	TRBJ1-2	CAWMREGSGYTF	TGTGCCTGGATGAGGGAGGGTTCGGGCTACACCTTC
NA	15	few	TRBV9	TRBJ2-1	CASSFKSASYNEQFF	TGTGCCAGCAGCTTCAAGAGCGCGTCCTACAATGAGCAGTTCTTC
TRBD1	16	NA	TRBV4-3	TRBJ2-4	CASSRATGTVQNIQYF	TGCGCCAGCAGCCGGGCTACCGGGACAGTACAAAACATTCAGTACTTC
NA	16	NA	TRBV14	TRBJ2-7	CASSQDVGDNSDEQYF	TGTGCCAGCAGCCAAGATGTAGGGGACAATTCCGACGAGCAGTACTTC
TRBD1	16	NA	TRBV10-2	TRBJ1-5	CASSEGDRATPWPQHF	TGCGCCAGCAGTGAAGGGGACAGGGCGACCCCTTGGCCCCAGCATTTT
NA	15	NA	TRBV4-3	TRBJ2-5	CASSPGTGEQETQYF	TGCGCCAGCAGCCCAGGGACCGGGGAGCAAGAGACCCAGTACTTC
NA	12	NA	TRBV2	TRBJ2-7	CASSDDGYEQYF	TGTGCCAGCAGTGATGATGGGTACGAGCAGTACTTC
NA	14	NA	TRBV5-6	TRBJ2-7	CASSFVERPYEQYF	TGTGCCAGCAGCTTCGTAGAGAGACCCTACGAGCAGTACTTC
NA	12	NA	TRBV6-1	TRBJ1-1	CASSPTGTEAFF	TGTGCCAGCAGTCCGACCGGGACTGAAGCTTTCTTT
NA	13	NA	TRBV29-1	TRBJ2-7	CSVEDSNAYEQYF	TGCAGCGTTGAAGACAGCAATGCCTACGAGCAGTACTTC
TRBD1	15	NA	TRBV30	TRBJ1-5	CAWSHPPGTGQPQHF	TGTGCCTGGAGCCATCCCCCAGGGACAGGACAGCCCCAGCATTTT
NA	13	NA	TRBV5-1	TRBJ2-7	CASSLVGSYEQYF	TGCGCCAGCAGCTTAGTCGGCTCCTACGAGCAGTACTTC
NA	13	few	TRBV29-1	TRBJ1-4	CSVTVGFGEKLFF	TGCAGCGTTACAGTGGGCTTCGGGGAAAAACTGTTTTTT
TRBD1	16	few	TRBV2	TRBJ2-3	CASSVTTGVETDTQYF	TGTGCCAGCAGTGTCACGACAGGGGTAGAGACAGATACGCAGTATTTT
NA	12	NA	TRBV19	TRBJ2-3	CASSISIDTQYF	TGTGCCAGTAGTATCTCTATAGATACGCAGTATTTT
TRBD2	15	many	TRBV6-4	TRBJ2-2	CASSDSAGDTGELFF	TGTGCCAGCAGTGATTCAGCGGGGGACACCGGGGAGCTGTTTTTT
TRBD2	15	NA	TRBV29-1	TRBJ2-1	CSVNVGGGSYNEQFF	TGCAGCGTTAATGTCGGGGGGGGATCCTACAATGAGCAGTTCTTC
NA	15	NA	TRBV5-1	TRBJ2-4	CASRRGGQAKNIQYF	TGCGCCAGCAGACGCGGGGGACAAGCCAAAAACATTCAGTACTTC
NA	14	NA	TRBV27	TRBJ1-2	CASSSLGGAYGYTF	TGTGCCAGCAGTTCGCTGGGGGGCGCCTATGGCTACACCTTC
NA	16	NA	TRBV27	TRBJ1-2	CASSTLGTGLNYGYTF	TGTGCCAGCAGTACTCTCGGGACGGGGCTGAACTATGGCTACACCTTC